By frequency in the sample, the clone carrying this T cell receptor (beta chain) is medium-sized. Its target is not known. Time point: sample taken at primary tumor resection. Whole RNA from tumor, nontumor lung or frozen PBMC was sequenced unsorted. Samples came from some 73 TRACERx patients with untreated early-stage lung cancer. Each CDR3 protein gets one entry after TCRdb re-called the 5' RACE reads with MiXCR. The table has around 3,200 distinct CDR3 sequences, approximately 15% seen once. The record originates from a study of spatial heterogeneity in lung cancer. Findings and caveats of the study: Compared with follow-up, resection was when ubiquitous expanded tumor TCRs appeared in blood more.

The CDR3 totals 13 residues. Trimming left V 8 bases short and J 0 bases short, with 9 bases between. Germline lookup yields CDR1 SGHRS and CDR2 YFSETQ. J is TRBJ2-1 and V is TRBV5-1; no definite D call. This material consisted of PBMCs, taken at surgery. The TCR comes from a female donor with early-stage non-small cell lung cancer. CDR3 nucleotide sequence: TGCGCCAGTATGGTTAGCTCCTACAATGAGCAGTTCTTC. Its protein product is CASMVSSYNEQFF.